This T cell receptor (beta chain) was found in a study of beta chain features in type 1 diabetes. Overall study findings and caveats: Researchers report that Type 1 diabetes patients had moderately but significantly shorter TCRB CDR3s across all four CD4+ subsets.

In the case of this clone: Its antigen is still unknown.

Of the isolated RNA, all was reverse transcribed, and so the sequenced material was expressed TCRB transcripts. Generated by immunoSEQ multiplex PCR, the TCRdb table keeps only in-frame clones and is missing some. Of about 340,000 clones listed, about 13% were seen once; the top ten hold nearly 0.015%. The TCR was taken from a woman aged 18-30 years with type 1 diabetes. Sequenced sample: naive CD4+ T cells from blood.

The CDR3 DNA sequence: TGTGCCAGCAGCGTAGCCTTGGATCCCAGGGGGCCCCAGTACTTC. Its translation is CASSVALDPRGPQYF. This sequence joins TRBV9 and TRBJ2-5; TRBD1 matches 8 bases. After removal of 0 bases from V and 9 bases from J, the junction contained 10 bases not matched to a gene. Germline V gene sequence: CDR1 SGDLS, CDR2 YYNGEE. CDR3 length equals 15 residues.